The clone carrying this T cell receptor (beta chain) turned up a few times. Its specificity is unknown. This entry comes from a study of tumor-infiltrating lymphocytes in primary liver carcinoma. About the study: Staging placed the tumors at T1-T3 N0M0, and they measured roughly 4 to 10 cm across.

In addition to blood RNA drawn from unsorted whole blood, germline DNA was extracted. Preoperatively, peripheral blood was drawn, approximately 4.4 milliliters in total. The V end lost 1 base, the J end lost 7 bases, and 11 bases lay between the germline ends. CDR3 length equals 13 residues. Germline CDR1 GTSNPN, CDR2 SVGIG (reference sequence). The template, about 500 ng total RNA, yielded TCR beta cDNA made with a constant-region primer. Libraries of TCR beta came from three nested multiplex PCR rounds with slightly modified ARM-PCR. It was with TRBV1-TRBV30 forward primers and a C-beta reverse primer that the first two PCR rounds were run, at about 10 cycles each. Each CDR3 protein is one row after TCRdb ran MiXCR on the multiplex PCR reads. The table lists 330,000 or so distinct CDR3 sequences, about 65% of them singletons. Study-level findings and limits: Tumor region pairs outstripped tumor-adjacent and tumor-blood pairs in overlap.

The material sequenced was peripheral blood. This rearrangement joins TRBV30 to TRBJ1-5; D remains ambiguous. This TCR was recovered from a man in his forties with primary liver carcinoma and hepatitis B virus infection. The CDR3 here is CAWSERSSQPQHF. Written as DNA, the CDR3 is TGTGCCTGGAGTGAAAGGAGCTCGCAGCCCCAGCATTTT. Variable domain in full (rest from reference TRBV30 and TRBJ1-5): SQTIHQWPATLVQPVGSPLSLECTVEGTSNPNLYWYRQAAGRGLQLLFYSVGIGQISSEVPQNLSASRPQDRQFILSSKKLLLSDSGFYLCAWSERSSQPQHFGDGTRLSIL.